The T cell receptor (beta chain) under discussion was sequenced for a study of neurological immune-mediated disorders. Synthesis of cDNA was carried out by template-switch 5'RACE. The reaction used 10-nucleotide random UMIs. Using its own MiXCR run on the 5' RACE reads, TCRdb lists one record per CDR3 protein. The sample has about 80,000 distinct CDR3 sequences; around 4% are singletons. Indicated time point: longitudinal time-point 3. This clonotype has ten or more counts. This TCR came from a woman aged 55 to 70 with multiple sclerosis. The sequencing sample was made of PBMCs.

CDR3 region: CSVGGDTEAFF. CDR3 nucleotides: TGCAGCGTTGGCGGGGACACTGAAGCTTTCTTT. The J gene is TRBJ1-1, the V gene TRBV29-1; no reliable D call. The length of the CDR3 is 11 residues. Trimming stripped 4 bases from V and 3 bases from J, with 6 bases between. In germline, CDR1 is SQVTM, CDR2 ANQGSEA.